This T cell receptor (beta chain) was captured in a study of sequential checkpoint blockade in melanoma (dated by TCRdb to between 2018 and 2021). Regarding the research as a whole: In a 1:1 randomization, patients received either first-line nivolumab then ipilimumab (arm A) or ipilimumab then nivolumab (arm B). Maintenance nivolumab came after each of the two trial sequences. What the work shows at the level of the full study, not this receptor alone: The response-prediction model combining TCR metrics and mutation burden needs validation in larger, independent patient cohorts.

Inclusive of the bounding cysteine and phenylalanine, the CDR3 is 15 residues long. The CDR3 DNA has 45 bases and is translated from base 1. CDR1 MDHEN and CDR2 SYDVKM are derived from the germline V gene. V gives up 3 bases and J gives up 5 bases, and the segment between their germline ends measures 11 bases. Interpreted using the paper, the treatment or condition label stands for: randomized to nivolumab then ipilimumab (arm A) or the reverse (arm B). None of the trial patients had been given prior DNA-damaging chemotherapy. Live CD3+CD8+ cells negative for CD19 and CD56 were sorted from thawed PBMCs on a FACS Aria II flow cytometer. Samples were obtained from patients with melanoma enrolled in CheckMate 064, a randomized, open-label phase II trial of sequential checkpoint blockade. Peripheral blood mononuclear cells were obtained through leukapheresis, purified using Ficoll-Paque, and frozen in human serum containing approximately 9.3% DMSO. Immediately after sorting, the purity of the sorted blood CD3+CD8+ cells was confirmed to be >98%, and DNA was then extracted.

Turning to this clone: The antigen it recognizes is unknown. Per-nucleotide qualities are absent, and no much larger clonotype sits a single base away.

The immunoSEQ Assay was used to immunosequence TCRbeta CDR3 regions from genomic DNA. Prior to high-throughput sequencing, genomic DNA was amplified by bias-controlled multiplex PCR. The published analysis was carried out like this. To quantify the absolute abundance of each unique TCRbeta CDR3 region, the sequences were collapsed and filtered. Clonality, defined as 1 minus Pielou's evenness, was calculated using productive rearrangements only. A previously published method was used to identify clones whose frequencies were significantly greater in on-treatment samples than in baseline samples. Sourced from immuneACCESS, this table was stored by TCRdb with only in-frame sequences that have V and J called. A share of the clones is absent; for the studies checked, an unresolved V gene accounts for under half, and the remainder has no known explanation. V and J calls and clone size follow that table, whereas D and trimming were derived from the DNA. For this sample there are about 32,000 clones; approximately 77% appear just once. The ten largest clones take up 15% to 20% of the sample.

The sequences come from CD8+ T cells sorted from blood (inferred from file names), collected from a patient given nivolumab and ipilimumab in sequence. The sequence derives from a human donor with melanoma. The chain is encoded by TRBV28 joined to TRBJ2-6, with a weak D call of TRBD1 (5 bases match). For the CDR3, the sequence is CASSFQGRRANVLTF. The nucleotides are TGTGCCAGCAGTTTTCAGGGAAGAAGGGCCAACGTCCTGACTTTC. With the rest looked up from the reference TRBV28 and TRBJ2-6 genes rather than sequenced, the full variable domain is DVKVTQSSRYLVKRTGEKVFLECVQDMDHENMFWYRQDPGLGLRLIYFSYDVKMKEKGDIPEGYSVSREKKERFSLILESASTNQTSMYLCASSFQGRRANVLTFGAGSRLTVL.